This T cell receptor beta chain was documented in a study of blood T cells in healthy people across ages. This clonotype came up many times. Researchers collected about 9.7 milliliters of peripheral blood from every single donor. The use of a sample-barcoded 5' primer and a J-beta primer mix characterized a second PCR of about 7 to 12 cycles. TCRdb recomputed calls from the 5' RACE reads with MiXCR, one row per CDR3 protein. In the table there are 1.5 million to 2 million distinct CDR3 sequences, approximately 30% of which are singletons. The V gene end was trimmed by 3 bases and the J gene end by 3 bases; junction bases not matched to a gene: 4. Germline lookup yields CDR1 DFQATT and CDR2 SNEGSKA (reference sequence). The CDR3 sequence is 15 residues long.

The sample comprised blood. The TCR sequence derives from a woman in her twenties or thirties in good health. This chain uses TRBV20-1 with TRBJ2-3; 12 nucleotides line up with TRBD2. In nucleotides, the CDR3 is TGCAGTGCTAGTAAACTAGCGGGAGGTACAGATACGCAGTATTTT. It specifies CSASKLAGGTDTQYF.